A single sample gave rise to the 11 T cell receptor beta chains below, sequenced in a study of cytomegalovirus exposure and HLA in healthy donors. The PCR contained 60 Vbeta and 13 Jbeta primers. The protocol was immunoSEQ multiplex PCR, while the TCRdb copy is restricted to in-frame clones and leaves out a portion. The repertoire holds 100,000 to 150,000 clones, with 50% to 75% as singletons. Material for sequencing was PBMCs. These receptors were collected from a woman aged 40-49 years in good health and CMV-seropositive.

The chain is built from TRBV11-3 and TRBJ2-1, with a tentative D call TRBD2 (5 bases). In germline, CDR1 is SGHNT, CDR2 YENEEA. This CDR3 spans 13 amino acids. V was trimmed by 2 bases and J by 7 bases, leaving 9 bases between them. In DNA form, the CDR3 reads TGTGCCAGCAGCTTAATCTCGGGGAATGAGCAGTTCTTC. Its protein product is CASSLISGNEQFF.

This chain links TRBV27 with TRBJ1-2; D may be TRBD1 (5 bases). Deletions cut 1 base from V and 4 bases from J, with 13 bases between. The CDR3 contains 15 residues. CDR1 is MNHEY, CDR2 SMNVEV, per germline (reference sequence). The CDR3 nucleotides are TGTGCCAGCAGTTTATTGGGGCCCCCTGGCTATGGCTACACCTTC. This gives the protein CASSLLGPPGYGYTF.

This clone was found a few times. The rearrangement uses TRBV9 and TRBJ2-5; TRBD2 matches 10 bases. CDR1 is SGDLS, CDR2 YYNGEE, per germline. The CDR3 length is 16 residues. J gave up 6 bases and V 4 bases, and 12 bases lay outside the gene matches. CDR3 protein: CASSPGTGLALKTQYF. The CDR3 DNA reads TGTGCCAGCAGCCCAGGCACGGGACTAGCGTTGAAGACCCAGTACTTC.

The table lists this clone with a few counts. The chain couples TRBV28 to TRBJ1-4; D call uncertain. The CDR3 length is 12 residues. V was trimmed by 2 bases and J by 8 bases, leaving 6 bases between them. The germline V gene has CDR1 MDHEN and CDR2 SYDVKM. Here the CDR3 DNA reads TGTGCCAGCAGTTTAATTTCGGAAAAACTGTTTTTT. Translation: CASSLISEKLFF.

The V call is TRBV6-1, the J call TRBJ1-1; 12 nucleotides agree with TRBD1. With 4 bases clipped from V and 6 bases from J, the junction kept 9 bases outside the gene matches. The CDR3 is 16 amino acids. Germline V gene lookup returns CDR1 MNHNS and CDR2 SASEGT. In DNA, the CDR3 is TGTGCCAGCAGTGTGGGACAGGGGGCTCCTCGCCCTGAAGCTTTCTTT. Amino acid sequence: CASSVGQGAPRPEAFF.

In nucleotides, the CDR3 is TGTGCCAGCAGCTTGGGGGGACAGGGTTTCTTC. Its protein is CASSLGGQGFF. This sequence joins TRBV5-6 and TRBJ2-1, with 9 bases matching TRBD1. Looked up from germline, CDR1 is SGHDT and CDR2 is YYEEEE. The CDR3 is 11 residues long. With V trimmed by 0 bases and J by 16 bases, 2 bases remained unmatched. The whole variable domain, remainder taken from reference TRBV5-6 and TRBJ2-1, is DAGVTQSPTHLIKTRGQQVTLRCSPKSGHDTVSWYQQALGQGPQFIFQYYEEEERQRGNFPDRFSGHQFPNYSSELNVNALLLGDSALYLCASSLGGQGFFGPGTRLTVL.

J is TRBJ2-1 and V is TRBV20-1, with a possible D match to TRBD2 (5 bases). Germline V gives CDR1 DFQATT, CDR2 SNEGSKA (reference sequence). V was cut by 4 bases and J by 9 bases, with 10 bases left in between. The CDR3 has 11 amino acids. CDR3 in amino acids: CSAKGSPEQFF. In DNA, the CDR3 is TGCAGTGCTAAAGGGAGTCCTGAGCAGTTCTTC.

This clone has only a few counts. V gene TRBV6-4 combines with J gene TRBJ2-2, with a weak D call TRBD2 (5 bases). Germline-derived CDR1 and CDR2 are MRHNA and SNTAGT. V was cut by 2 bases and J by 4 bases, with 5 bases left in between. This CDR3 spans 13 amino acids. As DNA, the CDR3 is TGTGCCAGCAGTGACGGGAGCACCGGGGAGCTGTTTTTT. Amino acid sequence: CASSDGSTGELFF.

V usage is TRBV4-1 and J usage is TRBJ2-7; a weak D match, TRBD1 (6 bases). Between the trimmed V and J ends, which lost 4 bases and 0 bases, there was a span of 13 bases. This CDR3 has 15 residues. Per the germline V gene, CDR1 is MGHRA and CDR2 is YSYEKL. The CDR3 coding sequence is TGCGCCAGCAGCCGATCGGACAGAAGCTCCTACGAGCAGTACTTC. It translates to CASSRSDRSSYEQYF.

CDR3 residues: CASSLFGTGDSEAFF. The CDR3 nucleotides are TGTGCCAGCAGCTTGTTCGGGACAGGGGATTCAGAAGCTTTCTTT. The V and J genes are TRBV5-6 and TRBJ1-1, with 10 positions matching TRBD1. The CDR3 consists of 15 residues. V trimming: 1 base; J trimming: 8 bases; junction bases outside the gene matches: 8. Germline V gene sequence: CDR1 SGHDT, CDR2 YYEEEE.

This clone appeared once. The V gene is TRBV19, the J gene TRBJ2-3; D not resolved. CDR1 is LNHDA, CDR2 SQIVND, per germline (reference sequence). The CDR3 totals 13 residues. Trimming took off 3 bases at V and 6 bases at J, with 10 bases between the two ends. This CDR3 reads CASSIRPRDTQYF. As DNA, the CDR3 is TGTGCCAGTAGTATCCGACCGAGGGATACGCAGTATTTT.